The sample holds a few counts of the clone carrying this T cell receptor beta chain. J lost 5 bases, V lost 2 bases, and 6 bases had no gene match. CDR1 is ENHRY and CDR2 is SYGVKD in the germline V gene. The length of the CDR3 is 15 residues. Clones were read by immunoSEQ multiplex PCR, and TCRdb kept only the in-frame ones, dropping some. This table holds over 100,000 clones, roughly 87% found once. This sample is part of a study of cytomegalovirus exposure and HLA in healthy donors. The TCR sequence derives from a young woman in good health and CMV-seronegative. Sample: PBMCs. The chain recombines TRBV10-3 with TRBJ2-3; 8 positions match TRBD2. CDR3 in DNA: TGTGCCATCAGTGAGGTTAGCGGGGCTAAAGATACGCAGTATTTT. Translating gives CAISEVSGAKDTQYF.